This TCR beta chain is drawn from a study of beta chain features in type 1 diabetes. Across the whole study: The patients were much like the healthy donors in age, gender and cell yields.

Study outcomes and limitations: VDJ junctions in type 1 diabetes patients carried more deletions and fewer insertions. The naive, central memory and Treg TCRB repertoires showed an apparent similarity that was greater among patients than among healthy donors. TCRB CDR3 length was moderately but significantly reduced in all four CD4+ subsets of Type 1 diabetes patients.

About this clone: Antigen: not known.

V was pared by 3 bases and J by 6 bases, with 17 bases between. CDR3 length: 14 residues. The germline V gene encodes CDR1 GTSNPN and CDR2 SVGIG (reference sequence). The sequenced template was cDNA made from the entire isolated RNA. Repertoires were generated with immunoSEQ multiplex PCR, while TCRdb's copy carries only in-frame clones and drops some. The sample comprises around 360,000 clones, 10% to 15% of which are singletons, and around 0.0099% rests with the top ten. Central memory, naive, regulatory and stem cell-like memory CD4+ cells were sorted by CD45RO/CCR7/CD25/CD127/CD95/CD27. The V gene is TRBV30, the J gene TRBJ1-2; D is ambiguous. The sequence derives from a woman aged 18-29 years with type 1 diabetes. The sample comprised naive CD4+ T cells from blood. The CDR3 spells CAWSPRRQSNGYTF. The CDR3 DNA reads as TGTGCCTGGAGCCCTCGGCGGCAGAGTAATGGCTACACCTTC.